These 29 T cell receptor beta chains were sequenced from one sample in a study of T-cell reconstitution after alpha-beta-depleted transplantation in children (dated by TCRdb to about 2016). Library preparation employed PCR. Sequencing took place on an Illumina HiSeq 2500. To normalize quantification of the TCRbeta repertoire, the TCR libraries were built with molecular barcoding that relied on unique molecular identifiers. TCRdb reprocessing: public reads trimmed at Q25 with fastp, clones called with MiXCR, in-frame beta chains kept. Entries that share a CDR3 protein sequence are merged under the most common genes and DNA. This sample lists 450,000 to 500,000 distinct CDR3 sequences; roughly an eighth were detected once. Around 5.8% of the sample is held by the ten biggest clonotypes. The sequencing used PBMCs from the stem cell graft donor, collected from the stem cell graft. The receptors were gathered from a human donor who donated a stem cell graft to a child with combined immunodeficiency.

The table lists this clonotype with a few counts. The chain recombines TRBV6-5 with TRBJ2-5; 8 bases are shared with TRBD2. The germline gives CDR1 MNHEY, CDR2 SVGAGI. Losses at the gene ends were 4 bases for V and 2 bases for J; bases not matched to a gene: 12. The CDR3 has 17 residues. The chain's CDR3 is CASSWTSFPLLQETQYF. The CDR3 DNA reads TGTGCCAGCAGTTGGACTAGCTTCCCCCTCTTGCAAGAGACCCAGTACTTC.

This clonotype was detected only a few times. The chain links TRBV6-5 to TRBJ2-5; D is uncertain. CDR3 length: 11 residues. V lost 2 bases to trimming and J lost 7 bases, with 5 bases between them. The germline gives CDR1 MNHEY, CDR2 SVGAGI. CDR3 protein: CASSYERTQYF. CDR3 bases: TGTGCCAGCAGTTACGAGCGGACCCAGTACTTC.

The V call is TRBV3-1, the J call TRBJ2-2; 7 bases fit TRBD2. The J segment lost 4 bases and the V segment lost 0 bases, leaving 2 bases of the junction unmatched. The CDR3 is 15 residues long. Germline values: CDR1 LGHDT, CDR2 YNNKEL (reference sequence). The CDR3 reads CASSQEGLPTGELFF. CDR3 nucleotide sequence: TGTGCCAGCAGCCAAGAGGGACTACCCACCGGGGAGCTGTTTTTT. Variable domain in full (rest from reference TRBV3-1 and TRBJ2-2): DTAVSQTPKYLVTQMGNDKSIKCEQNLGHDTMYWYKQDSKKFLKIMFSYNNKELIINETVPNRFSPKSPDKAHLNLHINSLELGDSAVYFCASSQEGLPTGELFFGEGSRLTVL.

This clonotype was seen only a few times. V and J are TRBV20-1 and TRBJ2-7; 13 nucleotides match TRBD2. Trimming took 1 base from V and 6 from J; bases not matched to a gene: 3. CDR1 and CDR2 (germline): DFQATT, SNEGSKA (reference sequence). The CDR3 covers 14 residues. The CDR3 here is CSARATSGRIEQYF. As DNA, the CDR3 is TGCAGTGCTAGAGCGACTAGCGGGAGGATCGAGCAGTACTTC.

This clonotype was observed many times. The chain links TRBV12-3 or TRBV12-4 to TRBJ2-7; perhaps D is TRBD1 or TRBD2 (6 bases each). The CDR3 extends over 16 amino acids. V lost 2 bases and J 7 bases, leaving 21 bases between the germline ends. The CDR3, as DNA: TGTGCCAGCAGTTTATCAGGGGTTAGCGGCCTAGCGGAGCAGTACTTC. This encodes CASSLSGVSGLAEQYF.

The table lists this clonotype with a few counts. The CDR3 region has the DNA TGTGCCAGCTCACCAACATCCTTGAGTAATTCACCCCTCCACTTT. Translating it yields CASSPTSLSNSPLHF. This chain uses TRBV18 with TRBJ1-6, with unresolved D. The CDR3 is 15 amino acids. V lost 2 bases to trimming and J lost 6 bases, with 11 bases between them. CDR1 KGHSH and CDR2 LQKENI come from the germline V gene.

This clonotype showed up many times. J is TRBJ2-2 and V is TRBV12-3 or TRBV12-4; TRBD1 is a possible D gene (5 bases). The V and J ends lost 4 bases and 5 bases respectively, with 14 bases between them. The CDR3 consists of 15 residues. In DNA, the CDR3 is TGTGCCAGCAGTTCTTTAGGGGTGGAGACCGGGGAGCTGTTTTTT. Translated: CASSSLGVETGELFF.

Concerning this clonotype: This CDR3 fails to terminate in the conserved phenylalanine or tryptophan, so it likely reflects a read error. The J gene is TRBJ2-1, the V gene TRBV29-1; D is unresolved. The CDR3 has 12 residues. Trimming took off 0 bases at V and 4 bases at J, with 4 bases between the two ends. The germline V gene has CDR1 SQVTM and CDR2 ANQGSEA. The CDR3 nucleotides read TGCAGCGTTGAAGATCGGTACAATGAGCAGTTCGTC. It yields the protein CSVEDRYNEQFV.

This chain joins TRBV4-3 and TRBJ2-1; 8 bases agree with TRBD2. V shed 6 bases and J 6 bases; nucleotides not matched to a gene: 10. Germline lookup yields CDR1 LGHNA and CDR2 YSLEER. This CDR3 is 15 amino acids long. The CDR3 spells CASSPGLGPVNEQFF. CDR3 in DNA: TGCGCCAGCAGTCCGGGACTAGGGCCCGTCAATGAGCAGTTCTTC.

This clonotype was recorded a few times. The chain has TRBV7-2 and TRBJ2-3, with TRBD2 matching over 7 bases. With V trimmed by 0 bases and J by 8 bases, 14 bases remained unmatched. In germline, CDR1 is SGHTA, CDR2 FQGNSA. The CDR3 length is 17 residues. DNA of the CDR3: TGTGCCAGCAGCTTAGCCGGAGCGGGGTGGTTTCGCGGTACGCAGTATTTT. Its protein product is CASSLAGAGWFRGTQYF.

The rearrangement uses TRBV24-1 and TRBJ2-7, with D perhaps matching TRBD2 (5 bases). Trimming cost V 6 bases and J 3 bases, with 17 bases left between them. Germline CDR1 and CDR2: KGHDR and SFDVKD. There are 15 residues in the CDR3. The CDR3 sequence: CATSQGLIGDYEQYF. Written as DNA, the CDR3 is TGTGCCACCAGTCAAGGACTTATAGGAGACTACGAGCAGTACTTC.

The V call is TRBV6-5, the J call TRBJ2-1; no reliable D call. CDR1 is MNHEY, CDR2 SVGAGI, per germline. CDR3 size: 12 residues. V was shortened by 0 bases and J by 8 bases, with 5 bases between the two germline ends. The CDR3 DNA follows: TGTGCCAGCAGTTACTCGTGGGATGAGCAGTTCTTC. Its protein product is CASSYSWDEQFF.

The CDR3: CASSLSGRVDQPQHF. The CDR3 DNA sequence: TGTGCCAGCAGTTTGTCGGGAAGGGTGGATCAGCCCCAGCATTTT. V is TRBV12-3 or TRBV12-4 and J is TRBJ1-5; no clear D gene. The CDR3 contains 15 residues. The germline V and J ends were trimmed by 3 bases and 5 bases, with 14 bases remaining between them.

This clonotype was seen repeatedly, ten times or more. The chain has TRBV7-2 and TRBJ2-5; no clear D. The V end lost 2 bases, the J end lost 1 base, and 8 bases lay between the germline ends. Germline values: CDR1 SGHTA, CDR2 FQGNSA. CDR3 length: 14 amino acids. This CDR3 reads CASSLIRFQETQYF. CDR3 in DNA: TGTGCCAGCAGCTTAATCAGGTTCCAAGAGACCCAGTACTTC.

This clonotype has at least ten counts. The rearrangement links TRBV12-3 or TRBV12-4 to TRBJ1-5; a possible D gene is TRBD1 (5 bases). Trimming cost V 4 bases and J 0 bases, with 16 bases left between them. The CDR3 covers 17 residues. The CDR3 loop reads CASSYSGNRYSNQPQHF. In nucleotides, the CDR3 is TGTGCCAGCAGTTACTCAGGGAACCGGTATAGCAATCAGCCCCAGCATTTT.

The chain couples TRBV12-3 or TRBV12-4 to TRBJ2-7; D may be TRBD2 (6 bases). The CDR3 contains 16 residues. Trimming left V 4 bases short and J 2 bases short, with 18 bases between. CDR3 in DNA: TGTGCCAGCAGTTCCAGACTAGGAGAGTTTACCTACGAGCAGTACTTC. As protein: CASSSRLGEFTYEQYF.

This chain joins TRBV20-1 and TRBJ2-1, with 7 bases that match TRBD2. Trimming took 6 bases from V and 1 from J; bases not matched to a gene: 6. This CDR3 is 14 amino acids long. Per germline, CDR1 DFQATT and CDR2 SNEGSKA (reference sequence). CDR3 in DNA: TGCAGTGCGCGGGAGTTCAGGTCCTACAATGAGCAGTTCTTC. This gives the protein CSAREFRSYNEQFF.

This clonotype has more than one count but fewer than ten. V is TRBV7-8 and J is TRBJ2-4; the match to TRBD1 covers 7 bases. CDR3 length: 20 amino acids. Germline assignment: CDR1 SGHVS and CDR2 FQNEAQ. Trimming cost V 5 bases and J 0 bases; bases outside gene matches: 19. The CDR3 sequence: CASSITGAPMTNLAKNIQYF. The CDR3 DNA sequence: TGTGCCAGCAGCATAACAGGGGCACCTATGACAAATCTAGCCAAAAACATTCAGTACTTC.

The sample holds a few counts of this clonotype. The gene calls are TRBV7-2 and TRBJ2-7; D gene ambiguous. Looked up from germline, CDR1 is SGHTA and CDR2 is FQGNSA. Trimming stripped 5 bases from V and 0 bases from J, with 8 bases between. The CDR3 is made up of 13 amino acids. The DNA of the CDR3 is TGTGCCAGCAGCCCGTGGAGCTCCTACGAGCAGTACTTC. Its protein product is CASSPWSSYEQYF.

This clonotype turned up a few times. The chain employs TRBV4-2 and TRBJ2-7; 8 positions match TRBD1. This CDR3 contains 15 residues. Germline V gene sequence: CDR1 LGHNA, CDR2 YNFKEQ. V was pared by 1 base and J by 5 bases, with 7 bases of the junction left unmatched. The CDR3 coding sequence is TGTGCCAGCAGCCAAGTCGGACAGGGCCTTAACGAGCAGTACTTC. Protein sequence: CASSQVGQGLNEQYF.

The gene calls are TRBV6-1 and TRBJ2-7, with D hard to call. Between the trimmed V and J ends, which lost 6 bases and 5 bases, there was a span of 14 bases. The CDR3 extends over 13 amino acids. Per germline, CDR1 MNHNS and CDR2 SASEGT. DNA of the CDR3: TGTGCCAGCAGAAGGCTCCCACACGACGAGCAGTACTTC. It specifies CASRRLPHDEQYF.

The rearrangement links TRBV7-9 to TRBJ2-7; no definite D call. The V gene's germline CDR1 is SEHNR and CDR2 FQNEAQ (reference sequence). Between the trimmed V and J ends, which lost 2 bases and 2 bases, there was a span of 10 bases. CDR3 length: 14 residues. CDR3 sequence: CASSLPGITYEQYF. The CDR3 nucleotides are TGTGCCAGCAGCTTACCTGGGATCACCTACGAGCAGTACTTC.

This clonotype was observed a handful of times. V is TRBV4-3 and J is TRBJ2-7; 10 bases fit TRBD2. Per germline, CDR1 LGHNA and CDR2 YSLEER. CDR3 length: 15 residues. V lost 1 base, J lost 7 bases, and 7 bases stayed unmatched. Written as DNA, the CDR3 is TGCGCCAGCAGCCAAGGGTCTAGCGGGAGTCGGGAGCAGTACTTC. It encodes CASSQGSSGSREQYF.

The J gene is TRBJ2-6, the V gene TRBV6-1; perhaps TRBD1 as D (6 bases). From germline, CDR1 is MNHNS and CDR2 SASEGT. The CDR3 covers 16 residues. Trimming cost V 0 bases and J 1 base, with 7 bases left between them. The CDR3 nucleotides read TGTGCCAGCAGTGAAGCAGGACAGTCTGGGGCCAACGTCCTGACTTTC. Protein sequence: CASSEAGQSGANVLTF.

The V call is TRBV20-1, the J call TRBJ2-6; TRBD1 aligns across 8 bases. Per germline, CDR1 DFQATT and CDR2 SNEGSKA (reference sequence). The V gene end was trimmed by 2 bases and the J gene end by 1 base; junction bases not matched to a gene: 22. The CDR3 runs 22 residues. CDR3 sequence reads: CSARPHGQGANWAESGANVLTF. The CDR3 nucleotides are TGCAGTGCTAGACCACACGGGCAGGGGGCCAACTGGGCGGAATCTGGGGCCAACGTCCTGACTTTC.

This clonotype occurred many times. This chain connects TRBV12-3 or TRBV12-4 to TRBJ1-2; D unclear. V lost 4 bases to trimming and J lost 10 bases, with 22 bases between them. CDR3 length equals 15 residues. CDR3 residues: CASSSWSQDDRFYTF. CDR3 DNA sequence: TGTGCCAGCAGTTCCTGGTCCCAGGACGATCGATTCTACACCTTC.

This clonotype was detected ten times or more. This chain joins TRBV20-1 and TRBJ2-3; 9 nucleotides line up with TRBD1. Germline CDR1 and CDR2: DFQATT and SNEGSKA (reference sequence). The CDR3 runs 15 residues. V gave up 3 bases and J gave up 5 bases; unmatched junction bases: 9. The CDR3 coding sequence is TGCAGTGCTAGGGACGGACAGGGGCAGGAAGATACGCAGTATTTT. Translating it yields CSARDGQGQEDTQYF.

This clonotype has a count of ten or more. The chain employs TRBV29-1 and TRBJ2-4; 7 bases match TRBD1. This CDR3 spans 12 amino acids. The germline gives CDR1 SQVTM, CDR2 ANQGSEA. V trimming: 8 bases; J trimming: 5 bases; junction bases outside the gene matches: 6. DNA for the CDR3: TGCAGCCACCGGACAGGAGAAAACATTCAGTACTTC. Its translation: CSHRTGENIQYF.

This clonotype showed up just a few times. J is TRBJ2-7 and V is TRBV12-3 or TRBV12-4; tentative D call: TRBD2 (5 bases). The V and J ends lost 6 bases and 6 bases respectively, with 15 bases between them. The CDR3 length is 13 residues. The CDR3 loop reads CASRPWTGSEQYF. CDR3 nucleotide sequence: TGTGCCAGCAGGCCATGGACTGGGTCCGAGCAGTACTTC.